The rows below give T cell receptor beta chains drawn from one sample of a study of response to subunit inactivated influenza vaccine. TCRdb ran MiXCR on the RT-PCR reads and lists one entry per CDR3 protein. The data hold 450,000 to 600,000 distinct CDR3 sequences, with 6.5% to 8% observed a single time. Sample: PBMCs from blood, taken less than 25 months after vaccination. The source is a man between 50 and 75 years old who received an inactivated influenza vaccine. Each CDR3 is given with its conserved first and last residue. A D gene is named only where the DNA matches it firmly. Size is omitted from some rows. Given values are once, few, many or a class for expanded clones.

TRBJ2-7 15 - TRBD2 TRBV7-2 CASSFGGTSAYEQYF TGTGCCAGCAGCTTCGGCGGGACTAGCGCCTACGAGCAGTACTTC
TRBJ1-5 20 - - TRBV11-1 CASSWRTARLMEVGNQPQHF TGTGCCAGCAGCTGGAGGACAGCTCGATTAATGGAGGTTGGCAATCAGCCCCAGCATTTT
TRBJ2-7 14 - - TRBV7-9 CASSLRTDPYEQYF TGTGCCAGCAGCTTAAGGACAGATCCCTACGAGCAGTACTTC
TRBJ2-2 16 many TRBD2 TRBV20-1 CSARGGLAGNTGELFF TGCAGTGCTAGAGGGGGACTAGCGGGTAACACCGGGGAGCTGTTTTTT
TRBJ2-5 17 few TRBD2 TRBV15 CATSDGLAGGREETQYF TGTGCCACCAGCGACGGACTAGCGGGAGGCCGGGAAGAGACCCAGTACTTC
TRBJ2-7 14 many - TRBV29-1 CSATSGLGAYEQYF TGCAGCGCCACTTCGGGACTCGGGGCCTACGAGCAGTACTTC
TRBJ2-2 15 - - TRBV27 CASSPQRVVAGELFF TGTGCCAGCAGTCCCCAGAGGGTAGTCGCCGGGGAGCTGTTTTTT
TRBJ2-3 15 many TRBD2 TRBV20-1 CSARAGGGAIDTQYF TGCAGTGCTAGAGCTGGCGGGGGGGCCATAGATACGCAGTATTTT
TRBJ2-7 15 few TRBD1 TRBV5-1 CASSLDPGQSYEQYF TGCGCCAGCAGCTTAGACCCGGGACAGTCCTACGAGCAGTACTTC
TRBJ2-3 13 - - TRBV20-1 CSYSRGNTDTQYF TGCAGTTACTCTCGGGGGAACACAGATACGCAGTATTTT
TRBJ2-1 12 - - TRBV16 CASSLYNNEQFF TGTGCCAGCAGTCTGTACAATAATGAGCAGTTCTTC
TRBJ2-7 13 many - TRBV20-1 CSARPEAFYEQYF TGCAGTGCTAGACCTGAAGCCTTCTACGAGCAGTACTTC
TRBJ1-1 12 many - TRBV5-6 CASSRQNTEAFF TGTGCCAGCAGCAGACAGAACACTGAAGCTTTCTTT
TRBJ2-3 15 many - TRBV6-5 CASSYSPGSTDTQYF TGTGCCAGCAGTTACTCCCCGGGGAGTACAGATACGCAGTATTTT
TRBJ2-7 12 few - TRBV20-1 CSVAASAYEQYF TGCAGTGTTGCGGCGTCTGCCTACGAGCAGTACTTC
TRBJ2-1 15 - TRBD2 TRBV12-3/TRBV12-4 CASSPLAGSGNEQFF TGTGCCAGCAGTCCCCTAGCGGGATCCGGCAATGAGCAGTTCTTC
TRBJ2-7 13 many - TRBV20-1 CSASTVTSGEQYF TGCAGTGCCAGTACGGTAACCTCGGGGGAGCAGTACTTC
TRBJ2-3 14 many - TRBV12-3/TRBV12-4 CASSLEQNTDTQYF TGTGCCAGCAGTTTAGAACAGAACACAGATACGCAGTATTTT
TRBJ1-1 13 - - TRBV29-1 CSVVRQSGTEAFF TGCAGCGTTGTTCGGCAGAGCGGCACTGAAGCTTTCTTT
TRBJ2-1 15 - TRBD2 TRBV20-1 CSARDGGTSLNEQFF TGCAGTGCTAGAGATGGTGGGACTAGCCTCAATGAGCAGTTCTTC
TRBJ1-1 12 few - TRBV5-6 CATQDYRSEAFF TGTGCCACACAGGATTACCGTAGTGAAGCTTTCTTT
TRBJ1-5 14 few - TRBV30 CAWSPGDSNQPQHF TGTGCCTGGAGCCCGGGTGATAGCAATCAGCCCCAGCATTTT
TRBJ2-1 16 - TRBD1 TRBV5-1 CASSLSGTGGYNEQFF TGCGCCAGCAGCTTGTCCGGGACAGGGGGTTACAATGAGCAGTTCTTC
TRBJ2-2 14 many TRBD2 TRBV12-3/TRBV12-4 CASSPGLATGELFF TGTGCCAGCAGTCCGGGACTAGCAACCGGGGAGCTGTTTTTT
TRBJ1-1 16 many TRBD1 TRBV20-1 CSANSGTGEGGTEAFF TGCAGTGCAAACTCCGGGACAGGGGAGGGTGGCACTGAAGCTTTCTTT
TRBJ2-1 19 few TRBD2 TRBV7-2 CASSSTLGTSGISYNEQFF TGTGCCAGCAGCTCAACGCTAGGGACTAGCGGGATCTCCTACAATGAGCAGTTCTTC
TRBJ1-5 12 many - TRBV29-1 CSVGQSNQPQHF TGCAGCGTTGGCCAGTCCAATCAGCCCCAGCATTTT
TRBJ2-1 13 few - TRBV29-1 CSVGQHSYNEQFF TGCAGCGTTGGGCAGCACTCCTACAATGAGCAGTTCTTC
TRBJ2-1 17 - - TRBV5-1 CASSGGSGDPSYNEQFF TGCGCCAGCAGCGGGGGGAGTGGCGATCCGTCCTACAATGAGCAGTTCTTC
TRBJ2-6 17 many TRBD1 TRBV5-1 CASRRDRVNSGANVLTF TGCGCCAGCCGCCGGGACAGGGTTAACTCTGGGGCCAACGTCCTGACTTTC
TRBJ1-6 15 few - TRBV6-5 CASSYLRTSDSPLHF TGTGCCAGCAGTTACTTACGTACCTCCGATTCACCCCTCCACTTT
TRBJ2-3 20 - - TRBV18 CASSPPRVGRGGKSTDTQYF TGTGCCAGCTCACCACCGCGGGTGGGGCGGGGCGGAAAAAGCACAGATACGCAGTATTTT
TRBJ2-5 12 many - TRBV2 CASSLSGTPPSF TGTGCCAGCAGTTTATCCGGGACCCCTCCGTCGTTC
TRBJ1-3 13 few - TRBV20-1 CSARDQNKNTIYF TGCAGTGCTAGAGACCAAAATAAAAACACCATATATTTT
TRBJ2-1 17 many - TRBV5-1 CASSLDFGSGINNEQFF TGCGCCAGCAGCTTGGACTTTGGGAGCGGCATTAACAATGAGCAGTTCTTC
TRBJ2-7 14 - TRBD1 TRBV30 CAWMRTGSSYEQYF TGTGCCTGGATGCGGACAGGGAGCTCCTACGAGCAGTACTTC
TRBJ1-1 20 - TRBD1 TRBV30 CACTDRHSGTGGLLNTEAFF TGTGCCTGTACTGATAGGCATTCCGGGACAGGGGGCCTACTAAACACTGAAGCTTTCTTT
TRBJ1-1 14 many - TRBV4-1 CASSPLRDDLLAFF TGCGCCAGCAGCCCCCTGAGGGATGACCTCTTAGCTTTCTTT
TRBJ2-5 15 - - TRBV20-1 CSGELVGTSQETQYF TGCAGTGGAGAGCTGGTGGGGACATCCCAAGAGACCCAGTACTTC
TRBJ2-7 13 - - TRBV12-3/TRBV12-4 CASSQHWAYEQYF TGTGCCAGCAGCCAGCACTGGGCCTACGAGCAGTACTTC
TRBJ1-3 16 - - TRBV18 CASSPSGPRTGNTIYF TGTGCCAGCTCACCTTCCGGGCCCCGGACGGGAAACACCATATATTTT
TRBJ1-3 14 - - TRBV12-3/TRBV12-4 CVSSLSGIGNTIYF TGTGTCAGCAGTTTATCGGGGATTGGAAACACCATATATTTT
TRBJ2-1 14 many TRBD2 TRBV20-1 CSAVLAGTYNEQFF TGCAGTGCAGTACTAGCGGGGACCTACAATGAGCAGTTCTTC
TRBJ2-4 15 few - TRBV2 CASVRGNLGKNIQYF TGTGCCAGCGTAAGGGGGAATCTGGGCAAAAACATTCAGTACTTC
TRBJ2-2 16 - TRBD2 TRBV7-6 CASSFLGGRSHGELFF TGTGCCAGCAGCTTTCTCGGCGGGAGATCTCACGGGGAGCTGTTTTTT
TRBJ1-1 12 - - TRBV10-3 CAIKEAGTEAFF TGTGCCATCAAGGAGGCTGGCACTGAAGCTTTCTTT
TRBJ2-5 16 - - TRBV5-1 CASSLVVGAVLETQYF TGCGCCAGCAGCTTGGTGGTAGGGGCGGTATTGGAGACCCAGTACTTC
TRBJ2-2 15 - - TRBV5-5 CASSLDRVITGEPFF TGTGCCAGCAGCTTGGACAGGGTGATCACCGGGGAGCCGTTTTTT
TRBJ1-2 13 few TRBD1 TRBV2 CASRGDSSYGYTF TGTGCCAGCAGAGGGGACAGCTCCTATGGCTACACCTTC